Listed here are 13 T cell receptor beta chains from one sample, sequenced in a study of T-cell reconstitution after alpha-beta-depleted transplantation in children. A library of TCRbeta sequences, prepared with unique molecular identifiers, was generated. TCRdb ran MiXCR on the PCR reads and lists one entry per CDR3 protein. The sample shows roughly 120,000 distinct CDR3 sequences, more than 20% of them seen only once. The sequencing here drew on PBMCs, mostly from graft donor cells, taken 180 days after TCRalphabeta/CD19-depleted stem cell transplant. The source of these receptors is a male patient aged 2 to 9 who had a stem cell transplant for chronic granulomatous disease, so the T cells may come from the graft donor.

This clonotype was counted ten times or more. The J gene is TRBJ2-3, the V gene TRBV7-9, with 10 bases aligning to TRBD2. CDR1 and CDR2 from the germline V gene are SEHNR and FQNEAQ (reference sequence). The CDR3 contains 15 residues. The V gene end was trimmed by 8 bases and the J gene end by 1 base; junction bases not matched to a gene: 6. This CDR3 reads CASGASGSGTDTQYF. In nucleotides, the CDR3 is TGTGCCAGCGGGGCTAGCGGGAGTGGCACAGATACGCAGTATTTT.

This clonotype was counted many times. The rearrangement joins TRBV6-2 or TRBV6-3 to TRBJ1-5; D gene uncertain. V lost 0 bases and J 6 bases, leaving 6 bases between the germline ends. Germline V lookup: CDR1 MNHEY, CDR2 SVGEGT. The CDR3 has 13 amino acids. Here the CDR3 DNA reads TGTGCCAGCAGTTACTCGATCCTTCAGCCCCAGCATTTT. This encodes CASSYSILQPQHF.

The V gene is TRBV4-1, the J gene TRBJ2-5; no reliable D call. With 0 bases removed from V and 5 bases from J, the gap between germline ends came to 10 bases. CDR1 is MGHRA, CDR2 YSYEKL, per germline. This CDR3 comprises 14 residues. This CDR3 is CASSQEWKGETQYF. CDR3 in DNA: TGCGCCAGCAGCCAAGAATGGAAGGGTGAGACCCAGTACTTC.

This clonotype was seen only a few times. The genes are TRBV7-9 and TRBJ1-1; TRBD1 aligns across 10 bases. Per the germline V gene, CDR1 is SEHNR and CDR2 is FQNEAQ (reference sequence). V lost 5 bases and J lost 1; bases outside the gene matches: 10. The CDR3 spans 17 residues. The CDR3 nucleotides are TGTGCCAGCAGCCCTCCGCGAGACAGGGGGCGGAACACTGAAGCTTTCTTT. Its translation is CASSPPRDRGRNTEAFF.

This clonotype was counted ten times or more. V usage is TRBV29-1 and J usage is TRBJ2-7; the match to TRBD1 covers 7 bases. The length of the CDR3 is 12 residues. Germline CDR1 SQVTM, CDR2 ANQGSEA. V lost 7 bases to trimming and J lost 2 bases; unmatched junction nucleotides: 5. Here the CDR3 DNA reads TGCAGCGGTGTGACAGGGACCTACGAGCAGTACTTC. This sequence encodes CSGVTGTYEQYF.

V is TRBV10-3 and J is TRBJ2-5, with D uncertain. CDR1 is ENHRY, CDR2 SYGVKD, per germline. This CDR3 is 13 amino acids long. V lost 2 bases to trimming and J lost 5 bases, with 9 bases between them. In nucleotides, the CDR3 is TGTGCCATCAGTGAGGGGGTCGTTGAGACCCAGTACTTC. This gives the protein CAISEGVVETQYF.

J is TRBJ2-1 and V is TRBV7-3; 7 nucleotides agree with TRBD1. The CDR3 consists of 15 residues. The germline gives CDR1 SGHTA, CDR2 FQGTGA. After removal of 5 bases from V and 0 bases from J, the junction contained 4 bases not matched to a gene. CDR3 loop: CASSHRDSSYNEQFF. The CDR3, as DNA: TGTGCCAGCAGCCACCGGGACAGCTCCTACAATGAGCAGTTCTTC.

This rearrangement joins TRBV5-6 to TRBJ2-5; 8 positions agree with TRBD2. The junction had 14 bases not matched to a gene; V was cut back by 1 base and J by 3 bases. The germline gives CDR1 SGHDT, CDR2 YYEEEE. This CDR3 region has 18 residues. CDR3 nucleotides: TGTGCCAGCAGCTTGCTCGCGGGGGGACTGAACGCCAAAGAGACCCAGTACTTC. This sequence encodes CASSLLAGGLNAKETQYF.

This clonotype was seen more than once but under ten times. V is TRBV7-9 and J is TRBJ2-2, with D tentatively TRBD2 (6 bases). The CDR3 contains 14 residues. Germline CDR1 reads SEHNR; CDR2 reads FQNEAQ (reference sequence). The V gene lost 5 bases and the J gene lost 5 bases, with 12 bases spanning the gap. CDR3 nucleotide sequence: TGTGCCAGCAGCGATGCTAGCGTGACCGGGGAGCTGTTTTTT. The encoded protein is CASSDASVTGELFF.

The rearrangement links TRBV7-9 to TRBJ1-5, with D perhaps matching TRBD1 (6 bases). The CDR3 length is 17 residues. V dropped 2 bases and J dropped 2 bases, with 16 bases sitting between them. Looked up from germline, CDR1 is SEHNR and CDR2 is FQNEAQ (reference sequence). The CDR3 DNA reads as TGTGCCAGCAGCTTATCGTGGGGGGCTATGGGCAATCAGCCCCAGCATTTT. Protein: CASSLSWGAMGNQPQHF.

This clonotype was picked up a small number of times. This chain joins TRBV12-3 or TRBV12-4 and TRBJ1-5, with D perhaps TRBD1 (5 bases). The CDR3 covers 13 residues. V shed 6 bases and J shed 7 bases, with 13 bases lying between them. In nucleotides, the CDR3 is TGTGCCAGCAGCCCCGGACATTTCCAGCCCCAGCATTTT. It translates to CASSPGHFQPQHF.

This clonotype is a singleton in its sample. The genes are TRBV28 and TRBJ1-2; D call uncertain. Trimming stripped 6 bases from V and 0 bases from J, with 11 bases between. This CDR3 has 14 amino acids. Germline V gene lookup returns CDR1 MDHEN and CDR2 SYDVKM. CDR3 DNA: TGTGCCAGCAGCCCAGGCAGAACTAACTATGGCTACACCTTC. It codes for CASSPGRTNYGYTF.

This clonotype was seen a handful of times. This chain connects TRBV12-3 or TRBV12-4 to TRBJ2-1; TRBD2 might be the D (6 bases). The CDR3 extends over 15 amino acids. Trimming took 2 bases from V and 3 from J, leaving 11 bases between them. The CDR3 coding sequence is TGTGCCAGCAGTTTAAAACTAGCTATCTACAATGAGCAGTTCTTC. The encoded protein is CASSLKLAIYNEQFF.